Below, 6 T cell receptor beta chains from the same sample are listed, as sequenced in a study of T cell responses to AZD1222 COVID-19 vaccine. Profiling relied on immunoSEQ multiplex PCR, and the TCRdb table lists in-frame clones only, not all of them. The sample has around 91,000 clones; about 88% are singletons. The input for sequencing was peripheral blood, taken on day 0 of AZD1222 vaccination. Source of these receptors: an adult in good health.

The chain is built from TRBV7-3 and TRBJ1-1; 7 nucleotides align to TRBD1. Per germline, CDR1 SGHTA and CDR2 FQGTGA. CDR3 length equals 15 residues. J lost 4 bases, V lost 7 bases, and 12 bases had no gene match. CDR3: CASTLTGGGGTEAFF. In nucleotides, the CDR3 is TGTGCCAGCACCCTAACCGGAGGGGGCGGCACTGAAGCTTTCTTT.

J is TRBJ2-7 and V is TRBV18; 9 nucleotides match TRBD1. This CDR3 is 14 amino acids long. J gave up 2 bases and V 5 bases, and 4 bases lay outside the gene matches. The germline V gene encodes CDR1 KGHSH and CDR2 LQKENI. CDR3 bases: TGTGCCAGCTCATACCGGGACAGGGCCTACGAGCAGTACTTC. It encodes CASSYRDRAYEQYF.

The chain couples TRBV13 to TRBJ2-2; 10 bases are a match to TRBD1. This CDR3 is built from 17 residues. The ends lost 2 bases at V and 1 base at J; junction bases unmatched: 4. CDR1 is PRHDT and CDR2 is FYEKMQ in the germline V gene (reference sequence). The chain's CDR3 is CASSLRDRGRNTGELFF. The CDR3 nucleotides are TGTGCCAGCAGCTTACGGGACAGGGGCCGGAACACCGGGGAGCTGTTTTTT.

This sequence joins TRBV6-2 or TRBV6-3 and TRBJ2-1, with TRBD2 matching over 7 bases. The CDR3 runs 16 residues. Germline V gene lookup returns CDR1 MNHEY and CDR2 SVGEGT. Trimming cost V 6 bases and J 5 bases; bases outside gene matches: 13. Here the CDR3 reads CASSPRGGGGDNEQFF. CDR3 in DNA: TGTGCCAGCAGCCCCCGGGGCGGGGGAGGGGACAATGAGCAGTTCTTC.

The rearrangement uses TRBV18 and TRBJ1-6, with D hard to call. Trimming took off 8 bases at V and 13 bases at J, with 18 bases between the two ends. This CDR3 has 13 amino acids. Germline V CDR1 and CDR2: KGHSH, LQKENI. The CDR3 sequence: CASRPGKQSPLHF. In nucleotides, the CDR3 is TGTGCCAGCCGGCCGGGAAAACAATCCCCCCTCCACTTT.

The CDR3 is CASSPPSFGDTQYF. In nucleotides, the CDR3 is TGTGCCAGCAGCCCTCCTAGTTTCGGGGATACGCAGTATTTT. V gene TRBV9 combines with J gene TRBJ2-3, with D uncertain. Germline V lookup: CDR1 SGDLS, CDR2 YYNGEE. V was shortened by 4 bases and J by 6 bases, with 15 bases between the two germline ends. The CDR3 spans 14 residues.